The 20 T cell receptor beta chains listed next were all sequenced from one sample in a study of T cell repertoires in cytomegalovirus infection. TCRdb used MiXCR to reprocess the reads, holding one entry per CDR3 protein. The sample lists around 530,000 distinct CDR3 sequences; approximately 25% were seen once. Sequenced material: PBMCs. These receptors were obtained from a human donor in good health (CMV status not recorded). Some clones in this sample may be carry-over from other donors' samples.

The table lists this clonotype with a few counts. The J gene is TRBJ1-1, the V gene TRBV19; 7 positions agree with TRBD1. The CDR3 runs 15 residues. With V trimmed by 6 bases and J by 1 base, 8 bases remained unmatched. CDR1 is LNHDA and CDR2 is SQIVND in the germline V gene (reference sequence). CDR3 nucleotide sequence: TGTGCCAGTAGCACCAAGGGACAGACGAACACTGAAGCTTTCTTT. This sequence encodes CASSTKGQTNTEAFF. Full variable domain (missing parts from reference TRBV19 and TRBJ1-1): DGGITQSPKYLFRKEGQNVTLSCEQNLNHDAMYWYRQDPGQGLRLIYYSQIVNDFQKGDIAEGYSVSREKKESFPLTVTSAQKNPTAFYLCASSTKGQTNTEAFFGQGTRLTVV.

This clonotype was seen a handful of times. The V call is TRBV6-2 or TRBV6-3, the J call TRBJ2-7; D is possibly TRBD1 (5 bases). This CDR3 region has 12 residues. In germline, CDR1 is MNHEY, CDR2 SVGEGT. Trimming took 5 bases from V and 3 from J, leaving 8 bases between them. The CDR3 region is CASSRQHYEQYV. The CDR3 nucleotides are TGTGCCAGCAGTCGACAGCACTACGAGCAGTACGTC.

This clonotype was detected only once. The chain links TRBV29-1 to TRBJ1-3; no definite D call. The CDR3 has 14 amino acids. The V gene lost 4 bases and the J gene lost 0 bases, with 10 bases spanning the gap. CDR1 and CDR2 from the germline V gene are SQVTM and ANQGSEA. This chain's CDR3 is CSVAMGHSGNTIYF. CDR3 sequence (DNA): TGCAGCGTTGCTATGGGCCACTCTGGAAACACCATATATTTT. The whole variable domain, remainder taken from reference TRBV29-1 and TRBJ1-3, is SAVISQKPSRDICQRGTSLTIQCQVDSQVTMMFWYRQQPGQSLTLIATANQGSEATYESGFVIDKFPISRPNLTFSTLTVSNMSPEDSSIYLCSVAMGHSGNTIYFGEGSWLTVV.

This clonotype was seen many times. The V call is TRBV7-2, the J call TRBJ2-7, with D unresolved. Per germline, CDR1 SGHTA and CDR2 FQGNSA. Trimming removed 2 bases at V and 3 bases at J, with 11 bases between. This CDR3 is 14 amino acids long. The CDR3 DNA follows: TGTGCCAGCAGCTTAAGTAGGACGGTCTACGAGCAGTACTTC. This gives the protein CASSLSRTVYEQYF.

This clonotype was seen more than once but under ten times. This chain joins TRBV19 and TRBJ2-3, with D maybe TRBD2 (5 bases). This CDR3 spans 15 amino acids. V gave up 6 bases and J gave up 1 base, with 14 bases separating them. Germline loops: CDR1 LNHDA, CDR2 SQIVND (reference sequence). The CDR3 protein is CASSRGLLGTDTQYF. In DNA, the CDR3 is TGTGCCAGTAGCCGAGGACTTCTAGGCACAGATACGCAGTATTTT.

Of note for this clonotype: Just one base apart from a much larger clone, this may be a read error. The rearrangement uses TRBV7-2 and TRBJ2-2; 8 bases fit TRBD1. CDR3 size: 16 residues. Unmatched junction bases numbered 10, after V lost 4 bases and J lost 6 bases. CDR1 and CDR2 from the germline V gene are SGHTA and FQGNSA. CDR3 sequence reads: CASSSYPGGNAGELFF. The CDR3 region has the DNA TGTGCCAGCAGCTCGTATCCAGGGGGCAACGCCGGGGAGCTGTTTTTT.

The V call is TRBV4-2, the J call TRBJ2-3; D ambiguous. In germline, CDR1 is LGHNA, CDR2 YNFKEQ. This CDR3 comprises 15 residues. V gave up 0 bases and J gave up 2 bases, with 9 bases separating them. The CDR3 coding sequence is TGTGCCAGCAGCCAAGAGATAGCAGCCACAGATACGCAGTATTTT. Translating gives CASSQEIAATDTQYF.

The chain is built from TRBV29-1 and TRBJ1-1, with D unclear. Per germline, CDR1 SQVTM and CDR2 ANQGSEA. Deletions cut 4 bases from V and 4 bases from J, with 4 bases between. The CDR3 length is 10 residues. DNA for the CDR3: TGCAGCGTTGTAGGCACTGAAGCTTTCTTT. It specifies CSVVGTEAFF.

V is TRBV28 and J is TRBJ1-2, with unresolved D. Between the trimmed V and J ends, which lost 5 bases and 6 bases, there was a span of 13 bases. The CDR3 has 13 residues. Germline lookup yields CDR1 MDHEN and CDR2 SYDVKM. CDR3 nucleotides: TGTGCCAGCAGTCCCCCCGGTCGCGATGGCTACACCTTC. It encodes CASSPPGRDGYTF.

CDR3 DNA: TGTGCCAGCAGTTTAAAGTCAGGGGTAGACGGGGAGCTGTTTTTT. Translating gives CASSLKSGVDGELFF. The gene calls are TRBV28 and TRBJ2-2; maybe TRBD1 (6 bases). The V and J ends lost 2 bases and 7 bases respectively, with 14 bases between them. The CDR3 covers 15 residues. Germline V gene sequence: CDR1 MDHEN, CDR2 SYDVKM.

This clonotype was seen more than once but under ten times. The chain has TRBV11-2 and TRBJ2-2, with 10 bases fitting TRBD1. The CDR3 extends over 17 amino acids. Looked up from germline, CDR1 is SGHAT and CDR2 is FQNNGV. V lost 1 base to trimming and J lost 7 bases; unmatched junction nucleotides: 9. As DNA, the CDR3 is TGTGCCAGCAGCTTAGGGACGACAGGGGGCCGAGTCGGGGAGCTGTTTTTT. Translating it yields CASSLGTTGGRVGELFF.

This chain joins TRBV19 and TRBJ1-6; unclear D gene. Per germline, CDR1 LNHDA and CDR2 SQIVND (reference sequence). The ends were cut back, 3 bases at V and 10 bases at J, with 7 bases in the middle. This CDR3 region has 12 residues. The CDR3 spells CASSMSESPLHF. The CDR3 region has the DNA TGTGCCAGTAGTATGAGCGAATCACCCCTCCACTTT.

The J gene is TRBJ2-7, the V gene TRBV20-1, with 10 bases aligning to TRBD2. Per the germline V gene, CDR1 is DFQATT and CDR2 is SNEGSKA (reference sequence). The CDR3 has 17 residues. The ends lost 6 bases at V and 2 bases at J; junction bases unmatched: 16. CDR3: CSAPLFRSGRGPYEQYF. The CDR3 DNA reads TGCAGTGCCCCCCTCTTCCGAAGCGGGAGGGGTCCCTACGAGCAGTACTTC.

This clonotype was seen only a few times. The rearrangement uses TRBV7-9 and TRBJ2-5; the D is unclear. V lost 1 base and J lost 5, with 17 bases in between. The CDR3 runs 16 residues. In germline, CDR1 is SEHNR, CDR2 FQNEAQ (reference sequence). CDR3 amino acids: CASSLEFGVGKETQYF. The CDR3 region has the DNA TGTGCCAGCAGCTTAGAGTTTGGCGTGGGGAAGGAGACCCAGTACTTC.

This clonotype was seen more than once but under ten times. The chain couples TRBV11-2 to TRBJ2-1; no clear D. Looked up from germline, CDR1 is SGHAT and CDR2 is FQNNGV. V lost 4 bases to trimming and J lost 0 bases, with 13 bases between them. This CDR3 region has 16 residues. The CDR3 DNA reads TGTGCCAGCAGCTCCATCCCCGCCAGCTCCTACAATGAGCAGTTCTTC. Translating gives CASSSIPASSYNEQFF.

The rearrangement uses TRBV12-3 or TRBV12-4 and TRBJ2-1, with 8 bases that match TRBD2. The CDR3 loop spans 19 amino acids. The V segment lost 5 bases and the J segment 0 bases; nucleotides outside the gene matches: 15. The CDR3: CASSTAAGDAGISYNEQFF. The CDR3 region has the DNA TGTGCCAGCAGTACCGCAGCGGGAGATGCCGGGATCTCCTACAATGAGCAGTTCTTC.

This clonotype was seen only a few times. The J gene is TRBJ2-1, the V gene TRBV5-1; 11 bases match TRBD2. The germline V gene has CDR1 SGHRS and CDR2 YFSETQ. V lost 4 bases, J lost 2 bases, and 8 bases stayed unmatched. The CDR3 has 17 residues. The CDR3 sequence: CASSGKLAGGPYNEQFF. CDR3 bases: TGCGCCAGCAGCGGAAAGCTAGCGGGAGGCCCCTACAATGAGCAGTTCTTC.

This clonotype was seen a handful of times. The chain links TRBV4-1 to TRBJ2-7, with 7 bases fitting TRBD2. CDR3 length: 17 amino acids. V lost 6 bases to trimming and J lost 5 bases; unmatched junction nucleotides: 19. CDR1 and CDR2 from the germline V gene are MGHRA and YSYEKL. The CDR3 here is CASSYPRGNREIHEQYF. CDR3 coding DNA: TGCGCCAGCAGTTACCCGCGGGGGAATCGGGAGATCCACGAGCAGTACTTC.

The chain uses TRBV2 and TRBJ2-7; no reliable D call. V lost 7 bases to trimming and J lost 3 bases, with 7 bases between them. The germline V gene has CDR1 SNHLY and CDR2 FYNNEI. The CDR3 sequence is 11 residues long. For the CDR3, the DNA is TGTGCCAGCAATCTAGTCTACGAGCAGTACTTC. Its protein product is CASNLVYEQYF. Variable domain in full (rest from reference TRBV2 and TRBJ2-7): EPEVTQTPSHQVTQMGQEVILRCVPISNHLYFYWYRQILGQKVEFLVSFYNNEISEKSEIFDDQFSVERPDGSNFTLKIRSTKLEDSAMYFCASNLVYEQYFGPGTRLTVT.

This clonotype showed up just a few times. This chain joins TRBV11-2 and TRBJ2-1; 7 positions agree with TRBD2. J lost 5 bases, V lost 5 bases, and 3 bases had no gene match. Germline values: CDR1 SGHAT, CDR2 FQNNGV. CDR3 length: 13 amino acids. The CDR3 bases are TGTGCCAGCAGCGGGGGACTACACAATGAGCAGTTCTTC. It specifies CASSGGLHNEQFF.